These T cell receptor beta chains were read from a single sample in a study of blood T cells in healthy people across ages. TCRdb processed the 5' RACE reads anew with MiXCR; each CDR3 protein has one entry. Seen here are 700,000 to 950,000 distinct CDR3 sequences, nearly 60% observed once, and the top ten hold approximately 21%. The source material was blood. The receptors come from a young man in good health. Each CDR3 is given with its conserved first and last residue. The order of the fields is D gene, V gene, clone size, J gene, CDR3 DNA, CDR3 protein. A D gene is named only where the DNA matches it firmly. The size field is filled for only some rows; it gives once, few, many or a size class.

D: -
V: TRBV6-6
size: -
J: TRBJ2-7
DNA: TGTGCCAGCAGTTACGTGTGGGCCTACGAGCAGTACTTC
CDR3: CASSYVWAYEQYF

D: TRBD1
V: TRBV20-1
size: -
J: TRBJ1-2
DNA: TGCAGTGCAGCTTCTCAGGGGGCTAACTATGGCTACACCTTC
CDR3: CSAASQGANYGYTF

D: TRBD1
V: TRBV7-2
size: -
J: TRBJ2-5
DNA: TGTGCCAGCAGCTTAGCGGCAGGGGGTTGGGAGACCCAGTACTTC
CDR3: CASSLAAGGWETQYF

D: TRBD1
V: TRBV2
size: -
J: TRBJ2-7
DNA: TGTGCCAGCAGTGAGGCGGGCAGGGGGCCCTACGAGCAGTACTTC
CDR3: CASSEAGRGPYEQYF

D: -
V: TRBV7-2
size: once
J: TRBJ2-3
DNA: TGTGCCAGCAGCTTAGTAGCGGACCCTAGCACAGATACGCGGTATTTT
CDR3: CASSLVADPSTDTRYF

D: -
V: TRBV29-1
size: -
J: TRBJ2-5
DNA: TGCAGCGTTGAGCCTCCTAGTGGGTGGGACAATGAGCAGTACTTC
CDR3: CSVEPPSGWDNEQYF

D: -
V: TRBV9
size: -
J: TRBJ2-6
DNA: TGTGCCAGCAGCGTAGGCCGGGTCTCTGGGGCCAACGTCCTGACTTTC
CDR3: CASSVGRVSGANVLTF

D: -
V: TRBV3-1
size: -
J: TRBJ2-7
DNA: TGTGCCAGCAGCCCAAACCGAGGGGTGGCCTACGAGCAGTACTTC
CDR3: CASSPNRGVAYEQYF

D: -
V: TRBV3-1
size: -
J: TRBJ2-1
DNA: TGTGCCAGCAGCCGCCGTGCAGGTACCGGTAATGAGCAGTTCTTC
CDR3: CASSRRAGTGNEQFF

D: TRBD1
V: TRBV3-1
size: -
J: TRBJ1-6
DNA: TGTGCCAGCAGCCAACAGACAGGGGGTAGTTCACCCCTCCACTTT
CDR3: CASSQQTGGSSPLHF

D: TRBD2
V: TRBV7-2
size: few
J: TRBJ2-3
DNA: TGTGCCAGCAGCTTAGCTCTAGCGGGGGGGCCAGGAGATACGCAGTATTTT
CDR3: CASSLALAGGPGDTQYF

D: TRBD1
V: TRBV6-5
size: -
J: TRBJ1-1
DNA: TGTGCCAGCAGCCCCGTCCAGGGGGCTGAAGCTTTCTTT
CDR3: CASSPVQGAEAFF

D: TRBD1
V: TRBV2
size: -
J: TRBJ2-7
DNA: TGTGCCAGCAGTTCCCAGGGGGCGCAAGATGAGCAGTACTTC
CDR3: CASSSQGAQDEQYF

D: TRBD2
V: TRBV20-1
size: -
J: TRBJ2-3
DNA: TGCAGTGCTACCCGACTAGCGGGAGCAACAGATACGCAGTATTTT
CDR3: CSATRLAGATDTQYF

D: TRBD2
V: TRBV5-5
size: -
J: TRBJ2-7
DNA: TGTGCCAGCAGCTTCTATACTAGCGGCAGCTCCTACGAGCAGTACTTC
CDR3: CASSFYTSGSSYEQYF

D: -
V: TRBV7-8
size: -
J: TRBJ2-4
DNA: TGTGCCAGCAGCTTTAACTCTCGCGCAGGGCGCCCTACGGGGCAGTACTTC
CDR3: CASSFNSRAGRPTGQYF

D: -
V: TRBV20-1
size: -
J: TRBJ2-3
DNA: TGCAGTGCAGAACAGGGACCCGGTACGCAGTATTTT
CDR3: CSAEQGPGTQYF

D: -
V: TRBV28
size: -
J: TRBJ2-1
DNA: TGTGCCAGTTCACAGGGTCAACGGTTTTATGAGCAGTTCTTC
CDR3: CASSQGQRFYEQFF

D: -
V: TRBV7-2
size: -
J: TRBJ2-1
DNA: TGTGCCAGCACTCTAGGGCTGAACAGTGAGCAGTTCTTC
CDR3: CASTLGLNSEQFF

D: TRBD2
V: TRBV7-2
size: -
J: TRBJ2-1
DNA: TGTGCCAGCAGCTGGACTAGCGGGATAAGTAATGAGCAGTTCTTC
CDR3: CASSWTSGISNEQFF

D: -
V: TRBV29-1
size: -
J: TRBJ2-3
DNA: TGCAGCGCTTCGGAGGGGCGGAAAGATACGCAGTATTTT
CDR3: CSASEGRKDTQYF

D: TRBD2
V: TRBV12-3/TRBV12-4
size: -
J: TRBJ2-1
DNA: TGTGCCAGCAGTAAAACCGGGACTACTTACAATGAGCAGTTCTTC
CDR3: CASSKTGTTYNEQFF

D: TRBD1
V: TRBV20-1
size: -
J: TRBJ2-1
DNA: TGCAGTGCGACACCAGGGGGAGCGCCCTACAATGAGCAGTTCTTC
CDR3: CSATPGGAPYNEQFF

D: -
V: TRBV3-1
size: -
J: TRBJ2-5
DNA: TGTGCCAGCAGCCAAGTAGGGCTAGCTGGGCGAGAGACCCAGTACTTC
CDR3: CASSQVGLAGRETQYF

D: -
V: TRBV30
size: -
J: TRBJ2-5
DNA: TGTGCCTGGAGTGTGGTTCGGGAGACCCAGTACTTC
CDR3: CAWSVVRETQYF

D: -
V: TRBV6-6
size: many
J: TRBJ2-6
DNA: TGTGCCATAGGGCAGGCTGGGGCCAACGTCCTGACTTTC
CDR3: CAIGQAGANVLTF

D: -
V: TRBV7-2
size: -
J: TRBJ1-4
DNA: TGTGCCAGCAGCTTGGGGGCGCGTGAAAAACTGTTTTTT
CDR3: CASSLGAREKLFF

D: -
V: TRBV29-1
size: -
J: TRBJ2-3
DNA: TGCAGCATCCAGCGAGACCCCACAGATACGCAGTATTTT
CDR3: CSIQRDPTDTQYF

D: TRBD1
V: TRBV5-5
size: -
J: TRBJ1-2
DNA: TGTGCCAGCAGCTCCACAACAGGGGAAGGCTACACCTTC
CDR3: CASSSTTGEGYTF

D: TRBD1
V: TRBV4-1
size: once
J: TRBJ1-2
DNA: TGCGCCAGCAGCCAACCTAGACAGGGAGCTAACTATGGCTACACCTTC
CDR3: CASSQPRQGANYGYTF

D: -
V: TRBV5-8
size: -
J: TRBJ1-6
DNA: TGTGCCAGCAGCTCACTCAGGGGTAATAATTCACCCCTCCACTTT
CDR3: CASSSLRGNNSPLHF

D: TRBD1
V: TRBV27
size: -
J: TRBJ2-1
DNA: TGTGCCAGCACTGGGACAGGCTTCAATGAGCAGTTCTTC
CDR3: CASTGTGFNEQFF

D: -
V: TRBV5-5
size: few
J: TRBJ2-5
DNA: TGTGCCAGCAGCTTAGGTGTAGCTGTGTTCGAGACCCAGTACTTC
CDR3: CASSLGVAVFETQYF

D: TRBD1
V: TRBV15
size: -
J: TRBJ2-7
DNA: TGTGCCACCAGCAGAGATGACAGGGCCACCTACGAGCAGTACTTC
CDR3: CATSRDDRATYEQYF

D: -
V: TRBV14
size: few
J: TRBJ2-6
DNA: TGTGCCAGCAGCCAGGGAACGCAGACTGGGGCCAACGTCCTGACTTTC
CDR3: CASSQGTQTGANVLTF

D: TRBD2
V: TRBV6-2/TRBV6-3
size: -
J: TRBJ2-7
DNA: TGTGCCAGCAGTTACCGGGCCAGCGGAGTGCTAGCGGGAGGAAACGAGCAGTACTTC
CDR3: CASSYRASGVLAGGNEQYF

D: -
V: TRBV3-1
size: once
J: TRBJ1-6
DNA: TGTGCCAGCAGCCGGATGACGGCAGGCGGTTCACCCCTCCACTTT
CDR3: CASSRMTAGGSPLHF

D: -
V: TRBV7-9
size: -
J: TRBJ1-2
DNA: TGTGCCAGCAGCCAGGCCGATGGCTACACCTTC
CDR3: CASSQADGYTF

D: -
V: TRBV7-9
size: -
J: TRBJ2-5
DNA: TGTGCCAGCAGCCCGGTCGACAGGAGGGGCGAGATAAATGAGCAGTACTTC
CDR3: CASSPVDRRGEINEQYF

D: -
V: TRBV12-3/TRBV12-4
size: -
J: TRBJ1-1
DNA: TGTGCCAGCAGTTTGGGGAACAGGGCAGAAGCTTTCTTT
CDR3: CASSLGNRAEAFF

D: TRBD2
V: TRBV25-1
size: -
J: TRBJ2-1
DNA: TGTGCCAGCAGTGAAGATCGCGGGGGACGCTACAATGAGCAGTTCTTC
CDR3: CASSEDRGGRYNEQFF

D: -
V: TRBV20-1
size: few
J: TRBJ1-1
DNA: TGCATATCTCAAGGTCCCCTCGGTGCTTTCTTT
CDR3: CISQGPLGAFF

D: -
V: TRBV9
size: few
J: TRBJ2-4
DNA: TGTGCCAGCAGCGTAGATGGGGGTTATCAGTACTTC
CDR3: CASSVDGGYQYF

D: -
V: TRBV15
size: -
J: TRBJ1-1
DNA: TGTGCCACCAGCAGGGAAAAGGGACGGCCGAACACTGAAGCTTTCTTT
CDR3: CATSREKGRPNTEAFF